What follows are 21 T cell receptor beta chains derived from one specimen sequenced in a study of cytomegalovirus exposure and HLA in healthy donors listed by TCRdb under 2017. The library was produced with the immunoSEQ multiplex PCR assay. The multiplex PCR relied on a mix of 60 forward primers for TCR Vbeta segments and 13 reverse primers for TCR Jbeta segments. The table was pulled from immuneACCESS by TCRdb, which kept in-frame rearrangements only. Such tables lose some clones; where checked, under half of the loss comes from unresolved V genes, and the rest has no known cause. Recorded for this sample are 100,000 to 120,000 clones; 75% to 80% of them occurred a single time. Of the sample, 1% to 1.5% falls within the top ten clones. Source material: PBMCs. The origin of the receptors is a woman aged 25 to 39 in good health and CMV-seronegative.

V gene TRBV29-1 combines with J gene TRBJ1-1, with D possibly being TRBD1 (5 bases). There are 16 residues in the CDR3. CDR1 is SQVTM and CDR2 is ANQGSEA in the germline V gene. The V and J ends lost 6 bases and 1 base respectively, with 21 bases between them. The CDR3 here is CSVHDRATTGNTEAFF. The CDR3 nucleotides read TGCAGCGTCCACGACCGGGCCACAACAGGGAACACTGAAGCTTTCTTT.

The genes are TRBV29-1 and TRBJ2-7; 7 bases align to TRBD1. The CDR3 contains 12 residues. Germline V gene data show CDR1 as SQVTM and CDR2 as ANQGSEA. V shed 6 bases and J 2 bases; nucleotides not matched to a gene: 4. The CDR3 sequence is CSVGQRAYEQYF. The CDR3 region has the DNA TGCAGCGTGGGACAGAGAGCCTACGAGCAGTACTTC.

This clone has just one count. V and J are TRBV2 and TRBJ2-1; TRBD1 matches 7 bases. After removal of 1 base from V and 14 bases from J, the junction contained 8 bases not matched to a gene. Germline CDR1 and CDR2: SNHLY and FYNNEI. CDR3 length equals 13 residues. The CDR3 DNA reads as TGTGCCAGCAGTGAAGTCCTACAGGGGACGAAGTTCTTC. Translation gives CASSEVLQGTKFF.

This chain joins TRBV28 and TRBJ1-2, with 9 bases identical to TRBD1. Germline CDR1 is MDHEN and CDR2 is SYDVKM. J gave up 4 bases and V 8 bases, and 26 bases lay outside the gene matches. The CDR3 consists of 20 residues. The CDR3 DNA follows: TGTGCCAGCTCAGGGACAGGGTCAACCCGACAGGGAGGGGTACTCTATGGCTACACCTTC. Translating it yields CASSGTGSTRQGGVLYGYTF.

The chain recombines TRBV9 with TRBJ2-1, with TRBD2 identical over 11 bases. V shed 3 bases and J 6 bases; nucleotides not matched to a gene: 5. CDR3 length: 15 amino acids. The germline CDR1 and CDR2 sequences are SGDLS and YYNGEE. The CDR3 here is CASSGLAGGGNEQFF. The CDR3 DNA reads TGTGCCAGCAGCGGGCTAGCGGGGGGCGGCAATGAGCAGTTCTTC.

The chain links TRBV25-1 to TRBJ1-6, with 10 bases matching TRBD1. V trimming: 7 bases; J trimming: 7 bases; junction bases outside the gene matches: 1. Germline V gene sequence: CDR1 MGHDK, CDR2 SYGVNS. CDR3 length: 13 amino acids. CDR3 in DNA: TGTGCCAGCACGGGACAGGGGAATTCACCCCTCCACTTT. Protein: CASTGQGNSPLHF.

CDR3 loop: CASSRRHYDEQYF. The CDR3 region has the DNA TGTGCCAGTAGTAGAAGACATTACGACGAGCAGTACTTC. The J gene is TRBJ2-7, the V gene TRBV19, with no clear D. Germline values: CDR1 LNHDA, CDR2 SQIVND (reference sequence). The CDR3 consists of 13 residues. V gave up 4 bases and J gave up 5 bases, with 12 bases separating them.

The chain links TRBV6-5 to TRBJ1-2; D is unresolved. CDR1 MNHEY and CDR2 SVGAGI come from the germline V gene. The CDR3 is 14 residues long. V lost 0 bases to trimming and J lost 4 bases, with 9 bases between them. The CDR3 DNA is TGTGCCAGCAGTTACTCGATGTACGGCTATGGCTACACCTTC. Translation: CASSYSMYGYGYTF.

This clone was counted once. The CDR3 sequence: CASSPGTGGWQYF. The DNA of the CDR3 is TGTGCCAGCAGCCCCGGGACAGGGGGCTGGCAGTACTTC. The chain is built from TRBV7-2 and TRBJ2-7; 12 nucleotides align to TRBD1. The length of the CDR3 is 13 residues. Germline V gene sequence: CDR1 SGHTA, CDR2 FQGNSA. J was trimmed by 9 bases and V by 5 bases; bases with no gene match: 5.

The rearrangement links TRBV14 to TRBJ1-1, with a weak D call TRBD1 (5 bases). The CDR3 spans 13 residues. Trimming took off 2 bases at V and 7 bases at J, with 11 bases between the two ends. Germline values: CDR1 SGHDN, CDR2 FVKESK. The CDR3 sequence: CASSQTLGHEAFF. CDR3 nucleotide sequence: TGTGCCAGCAGCCAAACCCTTGGACATGAAGCTTTCTTT.

The chain couples TRBV14 to TRBJ1-6; D might be TRBD1 (6 bases). This CDR3 has 14 residues. V was shortened by 6 bases and J by 0 bases, with 6 bases between the two germline ends. Germline CDR1 reads SGHDN; CDR2 reads FVKESK. Here the CDR3 reads CASRQGSYNSPLHF. The CDR3 DNA follows: TGTGCCAGCAGACAGGGCTCCTATAATTCACCCCTCCACTTT.

The rearrangement links TRBV4-2 to TRBJ2-1; possibly TRBD2 for D (5 bases). Germline V gene sequence: CDR1 LGHNA, CDR2 YNFKEQ. Trimming removed 3 bases at V and 10 bases at J, with 7 bases between. The CDR3 spans 11 residues. CDR3: CASSHRGEQFF. The CDR3 nucleotides read TGTGCCAGCAGCCACCGAGGGGAGCAGTTCTTC.

This clone was counted once. V gene TRBV28 combines with J gene TRBJ2-2; TRBD2 aligns across 8 bases. The CDR3 runs to 14 residues. V shed 8 bases, J shed 1 base, and the junction held 3 bases outside the gene matches. From germline, CDR1 is MDHEN and CDR2 SYDVKM. CDR3 DNA sequence: TGTGCCAGCCAAACTAGCGGGAACACCGGGGAGCTGTTTTTT. It translates to CASQTSGNTGELFF.

The V gene is TRBV29-1, the J gene TRBJ2-1, with 11 nucleotides matching TRBD2. V shed 6 bases and J 10 bases; nucleotides not matched to a gene: 14. CDR3 length equals 15 residues. The germline gives CDR1 SQVTM, CDR2 ANQGSEA. DNA of the CDR3: TGCAGCGTGGGACTCACTAGCGGGGGAACGGGGGAGCAGTTCTTC. Translating gives CSVGLTSGGTGEQFF.

The chain recombines TRBV5-4 with TRBJ2-2, with 10 nucleotides matching TRBD1. The ends lost 4 bases at V and 3 bases at J; junction bases unmatched: 6. Germline V CDR1 and CDR2: SGHNT, YYREEE (reference sequence). The length of the CDR3 is 16 residues. The CDR3 DNA sequence: TGTGCCAGCAGCCGGGACAGGGGTAGGGACACCGGGGAGCTGTTTTTT. This encodes CASSRDRGRDTGELFF.

The rearrangement links TRBV5-1 to TRBJ2-7; TRBD2 is a possible D gene (5 bases). The CDR3 length is 14 residues. V lost 3 bases to trimming and J lost 3 bases, with 13 bases between them. Germline assignment: CDR1 SGHRS and CDR2 YFSETQ. CDR3 residues: CASSYSLGSYEQYF. DNA of the CDR3: TGCGCCAGCAGCTACAGCCTAGGGAGCTACGAGCAGTACTTC.

V is TRBV6-1 and J is TRBJ1-5; the D gene is possibly TRBD1 (6 bases). The CDR3 has 16 amino acids. V lost 0 bases and J 6 bases, leaving 15 bases between the germline ends. The germline V gene has CDR1 MNHNS and CDR2 SASEGT. The DNA for the CDR3 is TGTGCCAGCAGTGAAGCCGCAGGGGTACGTTTTCAGCCCCAGCATTTT. It codes for CASSEAAGVRFQPQHF.

This rearrangement joins TRBV5-1 to TRBJ2-1; the match to TRBD2 covers 8 bases. After removal of 2 bases from V and 4 bases from J, the junction contained 5 bases not matched to a gene. CDR1 and CDR2 from the germline V gene are SGHRS and YFSETQ. The CDR3 loop spans 15 amino acids. The CDR3 DNA reads as TGCGCCAGCAGCTTAGCTAGCGGGCCGTACAATGAGCAGTTCTTC. Translated, it gives CASSLASGPYNEQFF. The full variable domain, with the rest looked up from reference TRBV5-1 and TRBJ2-1, is KAGVTQTPRYLIKTRGQQVTLSCSPISGHRSVSWYQQTPGQGLQFLFEYFSETQRNKGNFPGRFSGRQFSNSRSEMNVSTLELGDSALYLCASSLASGPYNEQFFGPGTRLTVL.

This clone was recorded only once. The chain links TRBV2 to TRBJ2-2; no reliable D call. This CDR3 has 14 residues. The V end was cut by 6 bases, the J end by 2 bases, with 10 bases between. Germline CDR1 reads SNHLY; CDR2 reads FYNNEI. CDR3 in amino acids: CASRQAPNTGELFF. The CDR3 bases are TGTGCCAGCAGGCAGGCTCCCAACACCGGGGAGCTGTTTTTT.

The chain couples TRBV30 to TRBJ1-2, with 9 bases lining up with TRBD1. CDR1 GTSNPN and CDR2 SVGIG come from the germline V gene (reference sequence). The J segment lost 8 bases and the V segment lost 4 bases, leaving 11 bases of the junction unmatched. The CDR3 loop spans 14 amino acids. The CDR3 is CAWIPAGQGYGYTF. For the CDR3, the DNA is TGTGCCTGGATTCCCGCGGGACAGGGATACGGCTACACCTTC.

The chain combines TRBV4-2 with TRBJ2-3; tentative D call: TRBD2 (6 bases). Germline values: CDR1 LGHNA, CDR2 YNFKEQ. With 5 bases removed from V and 4 bases from J, the gap between germline ends came to 16 bases. The CDR3 spans 15 residues. For the CDR3, the DNA is TGTGCCAGCAGCAGCAGCCCAACGGGGGCAGATACGCAGTATTTT. Its protein is CASSSSPTGADTQYF.